The subject of this entry is one T cell receptor (beta chain). Antigen specificity is unknown. V was clipped by 2 bases and J by 3 bases, with 7 bases between them. The V gene's germline CDR1 is MNHNY and CDR2 SVGAGI (reference sequence). The CDR3 contains 13 residues. The data were taken from a study of beta chain features in type 1 diabetes. The wider study: Comparable age, gender and cell yields were observed in patients relative to healthy donors. Across every sample, over 100 million sorted cells were examined in total. Study-wide findings and caveats: A moderate, significant TCRB CDR3 shortening appeared in type 1 diabetes across four CD4+ subsets.

Since all of the isolated RNA was reverse transcribed, expressed TCRB transcripts were what got sequenced. Measured with immunoSEQ multiplex PCR; TCRdb has only the in-frame clones, and not every one. This table holds approximately 29,000 clones, less than 70% found once. The chain combines TRBV6-6 with TRBJ1-1; no clear D gene. The clonotype comes from a woman younger than 45 with type 1 diabetes. Sequencing was carried out using Tregs from blood. This chain's CDR3 is CASSYGLYTEAFF. The CDR3 nucleotides read TGTGCCAGCAGTTACGGACTATACACTGAAGCTTTCTTT.